This T cell receptor (beta chain) was observed in a study of monozygotic twins with inflammatory bowel disease. Overall study results and limits: Healthy co-twins exceeded IBD patients in TCRbeta diversity as measured by inverse Simpson.

Collection yielded approximately 2.7 ml of blood per donor. During cDNA synthesis, UMIs that each contained a 6-nucleotide sample barcode were added by means of template switching. TCRdb re-called the 5' RACE reads and gives one entry per CDR3 protein, without DNA. The sample table includes around 400,000 distinct CDR3 sequences. With respect to this clonotype: Its cognate antigen is unknown.

CDR3 size: 13 residues. Germline CDR1 is DFQATT and CDR2 is SNEGSKA (reference sequence). Sequencing used blood. The TCR comes from a human donor with ulcerative colitis or Crohn's disease, or a healthy co-twin of an affected twin (not recorded which). J is TRBJ2-1 and V is TRBV20-1; TCRdb's assignment of TRBD2 cannot be checked, as there is no DNA. CDR3: CSADKWTSGEQFF.